Below are 2 T cell receptor beta chains sequenced from a single sample in a study of CD8+ T cells in alopecia areata. cDNA serving as the sequencing template came from extracted, reverse transcribed RNA. The method was immunoSEQ multiplex PCR; TCRdb's version includes in-frame clones alone and lacks a portion of them. The sample has about 190,000 clones; about three fifths are singletons. Treatment denoted: oral pan-JAK inhibitor, 5-10 mg twice daily. The sample consisted of CD4+ T cells sorted from blood, taken at week 24, from a patient treated with tofacitinib. All receptors come from a human donor with alopecia areata.

The chain has TRBV30 and TRBJ2-1, with no clear D. Germline V gives CDR1 GTSNPN, CDR2 SVGIG (reference sequence). The V gene lost 3 bases and the J gene lost 6 bases, with 3 bases spanning the gap. The CDR3 is 10 amino acids. The CDR3 region is CAWRTNEQFF. For the CDR3, the DNA is TGTGCCTGGAGAACCAATGAGCAGTTCTTC.

V usage is TRBV7-2 and J usage is TRBJ1-1; D gene ambiguous. V shed 5 bases and J shed 1 base, with 17 bases lying between them. Germline V CDR1 and CDR2: SGHTA, FQGNSA. The CDR3 runs 16 residues. CDR3 region: CASSHPGTAGNTEAFF. In DNA form, the CDR3 reads TGTGCCAGCAGCCATCCCGGAACGGCAGGGAACACTGAAGCTTTCTTT.